The T cell receptor beta chain under discussion was sequenced for a study of cytomegalovirus exposure and HLA in healthy donors. Regarding the study as a whole: Later analysis showed most CMV-associated TCR beta chains appearing HLA-restricted. Cytomegalovirus-associated status was assigned to more than 150 TCR beta chains. Previously analyzed data showed that most TCR beta V segments were productive at a frequency of about 90% or about 30%.

For this clone: The antigen remains undetermined.

The CDR3 is 14 residues long. Germline CDR1 MDHEN, CDR2 SYDVKM. The V gene lost 2 bases and the J gene lost 4 bases, with 11 bases spanning the gap. Amplification used 60 Vbeta primers and 13 Jbeta primers. Libraries were prepared by immunoSEQ multiplex PCR; TCRdb keeps only in-frame clonotypes and omits some of them. The sample gives about 80,000 clones, approximately 60% of which show up once; 4% to 4.5% is in the top ten. The rearrangement uses TRBV28 and TRBJ1-1; D uncertain. Input material: PBMCs. The receptor was derived from a male donor in good health and CMV-seropositive. The CDR3 sequence: CASSLAGAVTEAFF. CDR3 coding DNA: TGTGCCAGCAGTTTAGCGGGCGCGGTCACTGAAGCTTTCTTT.